These T cell receptor beta chains were read from a single sample in a study of cytomegalovirus exposure and HLA in healthy donors. Produced via immunoSEQ multiplex PCR; TCRdb's table is partial and in-frame only. The table has under 200,000 clones, under 85% seen once; the top ten hold around 3.1%. The sample consisted of PBMCs. Receptors originate from a female donor in good health and CMV-seronegative. Each CDR3 is given without its conserved first and last residue.

V gene	J gene	CDR3 protein
TRBV14	TRBJ1-3	ASRKQSSGNTIY
TRBV5-4	TRBJ2-2	ASSLDGGAATGELF
TRBV6-1	TRBJ2-5	ASSETSEETQY
TRBV19	TRBJ1-2	ASRWDRDGNGYT
TRBV25-1	TRBJ2-1	ASSEYRGSPTEQF
TRBV18	TRBJ1-6	ASSPYDSLRLNYNSPLH
TRBV11-2	TRBJ2-7	ASSLGRGGRNAEQY
TRBV25-1	TRBJ2-3	ASSREGWDTQY
TRBV6-6	TRBJ1-3	ASRTGTETGNTIY
TRBV28	TRBJ2-2	ASSFGGGEGELF
TRBV11-2	TRBJ2-7	ASSLTGSISPYEQY
TRBV18	TRBJ1-5	ASSLTGPNQPQH
TRBV19	TRBJ2-1	ASSIFTSPYNEQF
TRBV6-1	TRBJ2-3	ASSELAGTADTQY
TRBV15	.	ATSRVASGFSYEQY